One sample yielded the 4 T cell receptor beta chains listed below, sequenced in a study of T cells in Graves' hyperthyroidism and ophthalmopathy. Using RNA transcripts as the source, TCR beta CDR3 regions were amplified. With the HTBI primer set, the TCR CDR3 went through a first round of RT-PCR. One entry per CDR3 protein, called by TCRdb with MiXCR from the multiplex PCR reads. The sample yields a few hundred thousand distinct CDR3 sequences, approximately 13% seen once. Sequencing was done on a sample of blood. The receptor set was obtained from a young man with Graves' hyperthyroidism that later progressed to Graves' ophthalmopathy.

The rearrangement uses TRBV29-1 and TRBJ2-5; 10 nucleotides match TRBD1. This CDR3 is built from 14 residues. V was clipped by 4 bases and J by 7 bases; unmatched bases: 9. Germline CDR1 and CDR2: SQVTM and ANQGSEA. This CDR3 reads CSVGVDRGHVTQYF. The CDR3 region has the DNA TGCAGCGTTGGAGTCGACAGGGGGCACGTGACCCAGTACTTC.

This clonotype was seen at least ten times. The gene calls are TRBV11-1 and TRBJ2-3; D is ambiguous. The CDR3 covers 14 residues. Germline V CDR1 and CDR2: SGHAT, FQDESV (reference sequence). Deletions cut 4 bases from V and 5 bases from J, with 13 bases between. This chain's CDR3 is CASSSRLIKDTQYF. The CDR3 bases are TGTGCCAGCAGCTCCCGACTGATTAAAGATACGCAGTATTTT. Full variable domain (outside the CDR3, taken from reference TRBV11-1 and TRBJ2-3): EAEVAQSPRYKITEKSQAVAFWCDPISGHATLYWYRQILGQGPELLVQFQDESVVDDSQLPKDRFSAERLKGVDSTLKIQPAELGDSAMYLCASSSRLIKDTQYFGPGTRLTVL.

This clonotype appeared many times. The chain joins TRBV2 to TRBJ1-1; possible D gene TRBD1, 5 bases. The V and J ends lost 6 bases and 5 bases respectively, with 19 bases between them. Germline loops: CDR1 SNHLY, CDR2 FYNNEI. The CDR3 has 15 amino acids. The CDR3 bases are TGTGCCAGCAGGGGAACCCGGGGCTACGGAACTGAAGCTTTCTTT. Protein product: CASRGTRGYGTEAFF.

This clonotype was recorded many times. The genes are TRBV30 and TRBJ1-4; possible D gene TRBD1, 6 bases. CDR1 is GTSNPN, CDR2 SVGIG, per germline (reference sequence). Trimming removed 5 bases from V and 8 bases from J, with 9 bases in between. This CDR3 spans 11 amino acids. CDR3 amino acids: CAWSGTEKLFF. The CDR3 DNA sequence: TGTGCCTGGTCCGGGACAGAAAAACTGTTTTTT.